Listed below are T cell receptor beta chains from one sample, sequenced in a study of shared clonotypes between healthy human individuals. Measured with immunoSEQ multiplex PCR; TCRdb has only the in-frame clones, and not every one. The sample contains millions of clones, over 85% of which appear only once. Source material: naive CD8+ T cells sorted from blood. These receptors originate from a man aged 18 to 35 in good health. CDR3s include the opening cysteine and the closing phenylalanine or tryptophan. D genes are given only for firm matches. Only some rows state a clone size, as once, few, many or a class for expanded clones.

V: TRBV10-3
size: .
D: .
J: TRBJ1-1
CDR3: CAISEQEGTEAFF
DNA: TGTGCCATCAGTGAGCAGGAGGGCACTGAAGCTTTCTTT

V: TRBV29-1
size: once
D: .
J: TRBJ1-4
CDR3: CSALTREKLFF
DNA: TGCAGCGCTTTGACACGGGAAAAACTGTTTTTT

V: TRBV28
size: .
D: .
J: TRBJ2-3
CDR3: CASSFLASGDYTDTQYF
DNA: TGTGCCAGCAGTTTTCTCGCCTCCGGGGATTATACAGATACGCAGTATTTT

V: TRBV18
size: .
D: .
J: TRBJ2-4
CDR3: CASSPPKWLQAKNIQYF
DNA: TGTGCCAGCTCACCACCGAAGTGGTTACAGGCCAAAAACATTCAGTACTTC

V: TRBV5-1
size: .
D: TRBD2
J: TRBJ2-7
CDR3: CASSPPGGRPSYEQYF
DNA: TGCGCCAGCAGCCCTCCGGGGGGGAGGCCCTCCTACGAGCAGTACTTC

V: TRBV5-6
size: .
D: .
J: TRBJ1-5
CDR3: CASSFSTQGGQPQHF
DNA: TGTGCCAGCAGCTTTTCCACACAGGGCGGGCAGCCCCAGCATTTT

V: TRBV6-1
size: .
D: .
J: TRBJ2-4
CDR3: CASSAPEGRTKNIQYF
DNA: TGTGCCAGCAGTGCCCCTGAGGGTAGGACCAAAAACATTCAGTACTTC

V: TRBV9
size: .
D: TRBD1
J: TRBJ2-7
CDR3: CASSPRDRGRQYF
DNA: TGTGCCAGCAGCCCCCGGGACAGGGGCCGGCAGTACTTC

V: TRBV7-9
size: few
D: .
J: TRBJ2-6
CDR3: CAGHLSGANVLTF
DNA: TGTGCCGGACACCTCTCTGGGGCCAACGTCCTGACTTTC

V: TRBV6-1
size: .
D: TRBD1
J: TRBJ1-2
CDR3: CASSKGTGAYGYTF
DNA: TGTGCCAGCAGTAAAGGGACAGGGGCTTATGGCTACACCTTC

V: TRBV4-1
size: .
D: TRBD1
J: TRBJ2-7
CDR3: CASSPGRGQQIYEQYF
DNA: TGCGCCAGCAGCCCCGGCCGGGGACAGCAGATTTACGAGCAGTACTTC

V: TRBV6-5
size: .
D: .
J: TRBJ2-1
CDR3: CASSNREYNEQFF
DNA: TGTGCCAGCAGTAACAGGGAGTACAATGAGCAGTTCTTC

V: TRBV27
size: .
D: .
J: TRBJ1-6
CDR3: CASSFDGSYNSPLHF
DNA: TGTGCCAGCAGTTTCGATGGCTCCTATAATTCACCCCTCCACTTT

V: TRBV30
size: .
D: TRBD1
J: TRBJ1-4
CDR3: CAWGYGTANEKLFF
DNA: TGTGCCTGGGGTTACGGGACAGCAAATGAAAAACTGTTTTTT

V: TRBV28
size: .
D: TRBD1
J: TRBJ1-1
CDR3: CASSETGGDTEAFF
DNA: TGTGCCAGCAGCGAGACAGGGGGAGACACTGAAGCTTTCTTT

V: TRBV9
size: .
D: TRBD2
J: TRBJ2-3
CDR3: CASSGIRLAGGLTDTQYF
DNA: TGTGCCAGCAGCGGAATAAGACTAGCGGGAGGCCTCACAGATACGCAGTATTTT

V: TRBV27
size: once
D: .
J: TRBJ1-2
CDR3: CASSFGENYGYTF
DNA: TGTGCCAGCAGTTTCGGGGAGAACTATGGCTACACCTTC

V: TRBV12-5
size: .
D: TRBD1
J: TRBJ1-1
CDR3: CASGLGTGYDEAFF
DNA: TGTGCTAGTGGTCTTGGGACAGGGTACGATGAAGCTTTCTTT

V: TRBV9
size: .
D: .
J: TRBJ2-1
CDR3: CASSVAADNEQFF
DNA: TGTGCCAGCAGCGTAGCTGCGGACAATGAGCAGTTCTTC

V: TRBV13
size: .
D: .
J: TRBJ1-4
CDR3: CASSPRGGFRVGDEKLFF
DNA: TGTGCCAGCAGCCCCCGGGGCGGGTTCAGGGTCGGGGATGAAAAACTGTTTTTT

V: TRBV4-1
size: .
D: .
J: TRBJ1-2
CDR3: CASSPERGAVGYTF
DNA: TGCGCCAGCAGCCCGGAGCGGGGGGCGGTCGGCTACACCTTC

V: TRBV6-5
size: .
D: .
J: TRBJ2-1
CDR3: CASSYSQPAYNEQFF
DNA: TGTGCCAGCAGTTACTCCCAACCAGCCTACAATGAGCAGTTCTTC

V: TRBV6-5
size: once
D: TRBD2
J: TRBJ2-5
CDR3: CASSYSLAGEVETQYF
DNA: TGTGCCAGCAGTTATTCCCTAGCGGGGGAGGTTGAGACCCAGTACTTC

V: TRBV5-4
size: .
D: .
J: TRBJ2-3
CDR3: CASSWESTDTQYF
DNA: TGTGCCAGCAGCTGGGAGAGCACAGATACGCAGTATTTT

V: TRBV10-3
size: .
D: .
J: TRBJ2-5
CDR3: CAISSGNQETQYF
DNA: TGTGCCATCAGTAGCGGAAACCAAGAGACCCAGTACTTC

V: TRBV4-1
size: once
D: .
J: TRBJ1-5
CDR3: CASSPWDRGNQPQHF
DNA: TGCGCCAGCAGCCCTTGGGACCGGGGGAATCAGCCCCAGCATTTT

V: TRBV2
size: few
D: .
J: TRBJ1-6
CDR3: CASSVGSPLHF
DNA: TGTGCCAGCAGTGTAGGATCACCCCTCCACTTT

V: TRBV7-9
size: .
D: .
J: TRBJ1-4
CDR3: CASSTQDSPSLEKLFF
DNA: TGTGCCAGCAGCACGCAAGACAGTCCTTCCCTTGAAAAACTGTTTTTT

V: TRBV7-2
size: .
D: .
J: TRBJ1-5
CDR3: CASSLGQGWLENQPQHF
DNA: TGTGCCAGCAGCCTAGGACAAGGATGGTTAGAGAATCAGCCCCAGCATTTT

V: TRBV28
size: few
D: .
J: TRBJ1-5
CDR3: CASLSVGLNQPQHF
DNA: TGTGCCAGCCTAAGTGTAGGGCTCAATCAGCCCCAGCATTTT

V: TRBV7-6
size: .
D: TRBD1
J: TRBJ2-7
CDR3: CASSLETGSNEQYF
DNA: TGTGCCAGCAGCTTAGAGACAGGGAGCAACGAGCAGTACTTC

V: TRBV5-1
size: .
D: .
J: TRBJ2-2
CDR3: CASSLEAGELFF
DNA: TGCGCCAGCAGCTTGGAGGCCGGGGAGCTGTTTTTT

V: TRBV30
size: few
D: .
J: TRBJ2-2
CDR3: CAWSTGELFF
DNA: TGTGCCTGGAGCACCGGGGAGCTGTTTTTT

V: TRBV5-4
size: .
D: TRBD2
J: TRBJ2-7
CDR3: CASQSGLGYEQYF
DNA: TGTGCCAGTCAGTCCGGACTAGGCTACGAGCAGTACTTC

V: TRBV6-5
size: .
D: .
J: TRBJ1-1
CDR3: CASSPQGWNTEAFF
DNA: TGTGCCAGCAGTCCACAGGGTTGGAACACTGAAGCTTTCTTT

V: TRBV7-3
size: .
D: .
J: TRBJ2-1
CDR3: CASSDRGGTSEQFF
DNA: TGTGCCAGCAGCGATAGGGGTGGTACAAGTGAGCAGTTCTTC

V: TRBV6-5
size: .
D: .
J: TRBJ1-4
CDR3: CASSYSGYEKLFF
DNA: TGTGCCAGCAGTTACTCCGGTTATGAAAAACTGTTTTTT

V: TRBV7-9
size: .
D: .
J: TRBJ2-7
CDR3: CASSLAGSYEQYF
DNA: TGTGCCAGCAGCTTAGCGGGGAGCTACGAGCAGTACTTC

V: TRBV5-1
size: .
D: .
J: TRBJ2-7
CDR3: CASSLELRYEQYF
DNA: TGCGCCAGCAGCTTGGAACTTCGCTACGAGCAGTACTTC

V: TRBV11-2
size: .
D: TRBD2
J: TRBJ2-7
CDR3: CASSPLAENYEQYF
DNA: TGTGCCAGCAGCCCACTAGCGGAAAACTACGAGCAGTACTTC

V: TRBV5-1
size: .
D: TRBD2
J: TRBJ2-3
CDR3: CASSLVSGVIDTQYF
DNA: TGCGCCAGCAGCTTGGTTAGCGGGGTTATCGATACGCAGTATTTT